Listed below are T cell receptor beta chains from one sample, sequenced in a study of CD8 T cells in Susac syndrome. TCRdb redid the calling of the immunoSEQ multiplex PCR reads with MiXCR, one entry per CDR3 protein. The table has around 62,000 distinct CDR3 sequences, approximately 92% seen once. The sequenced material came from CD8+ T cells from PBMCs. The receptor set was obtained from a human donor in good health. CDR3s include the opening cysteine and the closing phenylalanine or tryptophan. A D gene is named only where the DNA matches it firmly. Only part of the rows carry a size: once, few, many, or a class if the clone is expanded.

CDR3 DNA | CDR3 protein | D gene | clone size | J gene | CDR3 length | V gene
TGTGCCAGCAGCTTGTTCGACCCCGGGCTCGATACGCAGTATTTT | CASSLFDPGLDTQYF | NA | NA | TRBJ2-3 | 15 | TRBV5-4
TGTGCCATCACGGAGGGGATAGCGGGGGGGCCGATTATGTTCTTC | CAITEGIAGGPIMFF | TRBD2 | NA | TRBJ2-1 | 15 | TRBV10-3
TGTGCCATCCGAGCCGACAGGGCCACACAAGAGACCCAGTACTTC | CAIRADRATQETQYF | TRBD1 | NA | TRBJ2-5 | 15 | TRBV10-3
TGTGCCGTCGCTCAAGAAGGGGTTGGTGGCTACACCTTC | CAVAQEGVGGYTF | NA | NA | TRBJ1-2 | 13 | TRBV10-3
TGCAGTGCTAGCTCACAGGGGCGAGAGACCCAGTACTTC | CSASSQGRETQYF | TRBD1 | NA | TRBJ2-5 | 13 | TRBV20-1
TGTGCTAGTGGTTTGTCGGGGACGCAGCGAGGTAATGAGCAGTTCTTC | CASGLSGTQRGNEQFF | NA | NA | TRBJ2-1 | 16 | TRBV12-5
TGTGCCAGCACCGCTGGAACGCAGTCGGGGGGCTACACCTTC | CASTAGTQSGGYTF | NA | NA | TRBJ1-2 | 14 | TRBV9
TGTGCCAGCAGTTTGAACAGTAACTATGGCTACACCTTC | CASSLNSNYGYTF | NA | NA | TRBJ1-2 | 13 | TRBV12-3/TRBV12-4
TGTGCCTGGAGTGCTGGGGTTGGGATAAGTGAGCAGTTCTTC | CAWSAGVGISEQFF | NA | NA | TRBJ2-1 | 14 | TRBV30
TGTGCCAGCAGTGGAGAGGAGGAAAAACTGTTTTTT | CASSGEEEKLFF | NA | NA | TRBJ1-4 | 12 | TRBV2
TGTGCCAGCAGCCAAGGGGGACAGATCACTGAAGCTTTCTTT | CASSQGGQITEAFF | TRBD1 | NA | TRBJ1-1 | 14 | TRBV3-1
TGTGCCAGCAGCCACCGCGGACTAGCGGGGGGAGAGACCCAGTACTTC | CASSHRGLAGGETQYF | TRBD2 | NA | TRBJ2-5 | 16 | TRBV3-1
TGTGCCAGCGGCCCGAGGACAGCTGGCAATCAGCCCCAGCATTTT | CASGPRTAGNQPQHF | NA | NA | TRBJ1-5 | 15 | TRBV28
TGTGCCAGCAGCTTCCGGGACAGGCCCTACGAGCAGTACTTC | CASSFRDRPYEQYF | TRBD1 | few | TRBJ2-7 | 14 | TRBV11-2
TGTGCCAGCAGTACGCAGGGGGCGCGAGAGACCCAGTACTTC | CASSTQGARETQYF | TRBD1 | NA | TRBJ2-5 | 14 | TRBV12-3/TRBV12-4
TGTGCCAGCAGTTACTCGGGGGGGATAGGGCAGTTCTTC | CASSYSGGIGQFF | TRBD2 | NA | TRBJ2-1 | 13 | TRBV6-5
TGCGCCAGCAGCTTGGTCGGGACTGAGTACAATGAGCAGTTCTTC | CASSLVGTEYNEQFF | NA | NA | TRBJ2-1 | 15 | TRBV5-1
TGTGCCAGCAGCACCTGGACAGCCCGGGACGAGGCCTACAATGAGCAGTTCTTC | CASSTWTARDEAYNEQFF | NA | NA | TRBJ2-1 | 18 | TRBV9
TGTGCCAGCAGTTTAGGGTCCGAGGGGACTGGAAACACCATATATTTT | CASSLGSEGTGNTIYF | NA | NA | TRBJ1-3 | 16 | TRBV12-3/TRBV12-4
TGTGCCAGCAGCGGGGCGGAGACTGGGAGATTCTGGCAGTTCTTC | CASSGAETGRFWQFF | NA | NA | TRBJ2-1 | 15 | TRBV11-1
TGTGCCAGCAGCCAAGATGACGCAGGGAACTATGGCTACACCTTC | CASSQDDAGNYGYTF | NA | NA | TRBJ1-2 | 15 | TRBV3-1
TGCAGCGTTGACCCAGCGGGGGCCTACAATGAGCAGTTCTTC | CSVDPAGAYNEQFF | TRBD2 | NA | TRBJ2-1 | 14 | TRBV29-1
TGCGCCAGCAGCTTGGTTGGCATTTCAGATACGCAGTATTTT | CASSLVGISDTQYF | NA | NA | TRBJ2-3 | 14 | TRBV5-1
TGTGCCAGCAGTTACCGGGACAACTACGAGCAGTACTTC | CASSYRDNYEQYF | NA | NA | TRBJ2-7 | 13 | TRBV6-2/TRBV6-3
TGTGCCAGCAGAGATGGGGGCGGGGAGACCCAGTACTTC | CASRDGGGETQYF | NA | NA | TRBJ2-5 | 13 | TRBV5-4
TGCGCCAGCAGCCAAGTAGGGTTCACTGAAGCTTTCTTT | CASSQVGFTEAFF | NA | NA | TRBJ1-1 | 13 | TRBV4-1
TGTGCCAGCAGCTTACCCAGGATAGGGACTGAAGCTTTCTTT | CASSLPRIGTEAFF | NA | NA | TRBJ1-1 | 14 | TRBV7-9
TGCGCCAGCAGCCAAGATGTAAGCTCCTACGAGCAGTACTTC | CASSQDVSSYEQYF | NA | NA | TRBJ2-7 | 14 | TRBV4-3
TGCGCCAGCAGCCCAAGGACAGGGAGGGACAACTATGGCTACACCTTC | CASSPRTGRDNYGYTF | TRBD1 | NA | TRBJ1-2 | 16 | TRBV5-1
TGTGCCAGCAGCTTAGGGGCAGCAACTAATGAAAAACTGTTTTTT | CASSLGAATNEKLFF | NA | NA | TRBJ1-4 | 15 | TRBV7-6
TGTGCCAGCAGCGTAGTAGAGGGGAACACCGGGGAGCTGTTTTTT | CASSVVEGNTGELFF | NA | few | TRBJ2-2 | 15 | TRBV9
TGTGCCAGCAGCCTGACGGCTGGGGCCAACGTCCTGACTTTC | CASSLTAGANVLTF | NA | NA | TRBJ2-6 | 14 | TRBV7-7
TGCGCCAGCAGCCAGGTCGGGACTAGCGGGGGTTACAATGAGCAGTTCTTC | CASSQVGTSGGYNEQFF | TRBD2 | NA | TRBJ2-1 | 17 | TRBV4-1
TGCGCCAGCAGCTCACCACAGGGCTACACAGATACGCAGTATTTT | CASSSPQGYTDTQYF | NA | once | TRBJ2-3 | 15 | TRBV5-1
TGTGCCAGCAGTCAGCTCTTAGGGTCCTACGAGCAGTACTTC | CASSQLLGSYEQYF | NA | few | TRBJ2-7 | 14 | TRBV6-5
TGCGCCAGCAGCCAAGCCGGGGGGATGAACACTGAAGCTTTCTTT | CASSQAGGMNTEAFF | NA | NA | TRBJ1-1 | 15 | TRBV4-1
TGTGCCATCAGTGAGTCTGGATCTAGCGGGGGGCACAATGAGCAGTTCTTC | CAISESGSSGGHNEQFF | TRBD2 | NA | TRBJ2-1 | 17 | TRBV10-3
TGTGCCAGCAGTGGGGGAGGAGGTGTAGGTCAGCCCCAGCATTTT | CASSGGGGVGQPQHF | NA | NA | TRBJ1-5 | 15 | TRBV2